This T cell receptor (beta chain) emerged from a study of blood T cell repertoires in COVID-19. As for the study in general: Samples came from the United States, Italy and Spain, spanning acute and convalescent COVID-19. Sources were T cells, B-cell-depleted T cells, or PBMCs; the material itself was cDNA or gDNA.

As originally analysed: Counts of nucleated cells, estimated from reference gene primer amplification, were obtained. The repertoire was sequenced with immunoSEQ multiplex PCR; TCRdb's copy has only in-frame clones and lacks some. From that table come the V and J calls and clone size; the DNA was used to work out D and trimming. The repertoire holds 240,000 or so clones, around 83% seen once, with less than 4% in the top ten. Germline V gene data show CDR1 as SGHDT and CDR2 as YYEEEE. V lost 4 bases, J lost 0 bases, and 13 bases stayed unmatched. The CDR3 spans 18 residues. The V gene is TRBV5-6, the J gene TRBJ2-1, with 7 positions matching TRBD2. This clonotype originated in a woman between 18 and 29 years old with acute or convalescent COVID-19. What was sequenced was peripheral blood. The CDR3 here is CASSPPGEAGSSYNEQFF. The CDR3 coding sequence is TGTGCCAGCAGCCCCCCGGGTGAAGCGGGAAGCTCCTACAATGAGCAGTTCTTC.